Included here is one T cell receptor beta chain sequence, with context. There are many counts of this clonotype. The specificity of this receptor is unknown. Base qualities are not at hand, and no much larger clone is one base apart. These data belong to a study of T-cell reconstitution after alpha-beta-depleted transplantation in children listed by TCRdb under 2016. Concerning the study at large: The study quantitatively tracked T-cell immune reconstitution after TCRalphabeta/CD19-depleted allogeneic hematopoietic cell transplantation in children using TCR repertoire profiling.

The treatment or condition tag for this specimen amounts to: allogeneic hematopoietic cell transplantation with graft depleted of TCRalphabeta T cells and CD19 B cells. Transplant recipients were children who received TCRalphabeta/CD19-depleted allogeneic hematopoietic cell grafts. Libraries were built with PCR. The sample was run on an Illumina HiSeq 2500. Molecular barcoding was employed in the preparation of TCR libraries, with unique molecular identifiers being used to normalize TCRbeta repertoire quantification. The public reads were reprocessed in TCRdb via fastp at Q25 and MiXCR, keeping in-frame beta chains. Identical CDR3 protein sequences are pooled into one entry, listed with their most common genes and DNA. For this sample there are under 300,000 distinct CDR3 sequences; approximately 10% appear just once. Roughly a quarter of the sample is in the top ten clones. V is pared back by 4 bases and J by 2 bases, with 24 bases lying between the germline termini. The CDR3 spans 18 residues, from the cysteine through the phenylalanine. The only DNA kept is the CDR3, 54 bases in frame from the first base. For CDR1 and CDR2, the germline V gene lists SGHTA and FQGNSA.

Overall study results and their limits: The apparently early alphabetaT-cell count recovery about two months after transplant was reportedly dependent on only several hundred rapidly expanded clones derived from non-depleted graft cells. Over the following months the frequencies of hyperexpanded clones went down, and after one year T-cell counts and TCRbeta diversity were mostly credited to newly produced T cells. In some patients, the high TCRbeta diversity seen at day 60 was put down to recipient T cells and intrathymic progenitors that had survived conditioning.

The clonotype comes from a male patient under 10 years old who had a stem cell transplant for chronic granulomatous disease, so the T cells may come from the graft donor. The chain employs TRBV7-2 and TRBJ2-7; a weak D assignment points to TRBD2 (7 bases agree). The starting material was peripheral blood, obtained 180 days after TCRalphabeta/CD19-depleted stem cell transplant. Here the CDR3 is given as CASSSEGEGLRGAYEQYF. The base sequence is TGTGCCAGCAGCTCGGAGGGGGAGGGGCTCCGAGGGGCCTACGAGCAGTACTTC.